The 25 T cell receptor beta chains below come from one sample, sequenced in a study of blood T cell repertoires in COVID-19. Sequencing was performed with immunoSEQ multiplex PCR; in TCRdb, only in-frame clones are kept and a portion is missing. The table lists around 28,000 clones, 75% to 90% of them singletons. The sequenced material came from peripheral blood. The receptors derive from a man older than 75 with acute or convalescent COVID-19.

The chain carries TRBV5-1 and TRBJ1-4; perhaps TRBD1 as D (6 bases). This CDR3 contains 14 residues. Germline V gene data show CDR1 as SGHRS and CDR2 as YFSETQ. V was cut by 3 bases and J by 4 bases, with 10 bases left in between. Here the CDR3 reads CASSWDTDNEKLFF. The CDR3 coding sequence is TGCGCCAGCAGCTGGGACACCGATAATGAAAAACTGTTTTTT.

This chain connects TRBV7-2 to TRBJ1-2; D is undetermined. Trimming cost V 5 bases and J 7 bases, with 11 bases left between them. The CDR3 loop spans 12 amino acids. CDR1 is SGHTA and CDR2 is FQGNSA in the germline V gene. The CDR3 protein is CASSPSFSGYTF. The CDR3 DNA reads TGTGCCAGCAGCCCCTCGTTTAGTGGCTACACCTTC.

V and J are TRBV15 and TRBJ1-2; 10 nucleotides align to TRBD1. The V segment lost 3 bases and the J segment 7 bases; nucleotides outside the gene matches: 8. The CDR3 is made up of 15 amino acids. Germline lookup yields CDR1 LNHNV and CDR2 YYDKDF (reference sequence). DNA for the CDR3: TGTGCCACCAGCAGGCGACAGGGGGCGGTGGGTGGCTACACCTTC. Amino acid sequence: CATSRRQGAVGGYTF.

The J gene is TRBJ1-5, the V gene TRBV19; D not resolved. From germline, CDR1 is LNHDA and CDR2 SQIVND (reference sequence). The CDR3 extends over 10 amino acids. Trimming removed 9 bases from V and 3 bases from J, with 3 bases in between. The CDR3 loop reads CASYNQPQHF. The CDR3 coding sequence is TGTGCCAGCTACAATCAGCCCCAGCATTTT.

The rearrangement joins TRBV25-1 to TRBJ1-4; possibly TRBD1 for D (6 bases). Trimming shortened V by 3 bases and J by 10 bases, and 9 bases separated the two germline ends. CDR1 and CDR2 from the germline V gene are MGHDK and SYGVNS. This CDR3 has 12 residues. CDR3 amino acids: CASSERGGKLFF. CDR3 nucleotide sequence: TGTGCCAGCAGTGAGAGGGGGGGAAAACTGTTTTTT.

This clone is a singleton in its sample. This chain joins TRBV5-5 and TRBJ1-3; D ambiguous. Germline V lookup: CDR1 SGHKS, CDR2 YYEKEE (reference sequence). V lost 4 bases to trimming and J lost 4 bases, with 9 bases between them. This CDR3 contains 13 residues. DNA for the CDR3: TGTGCCAGCAGCCGACCGGGGGGAAACACCATATATTTT. This translates into CASSRPGGNTIYF.

The V call is TRBV10-2, the J call TRBJ2-7, with 7 positions matching TRBD2. The CDR3 has 13 amino acids. V was pared by 5 bases and J by 3 bases, with 4 bases of the junction left unmatched. The germline gives CDR1 WSHSY, CDR2 SAAADI. CDR3 bases: TGCGCCAGCAGTACGGGAGGAAGCTACGAGCAGTACTTC. Protein: CASSTGGSYEQYF.

This chain links TRBV5-3 with TRBJ1-1, with D unresolved. Being an ORF, TRBV5-3 has a function that is uncertain. V was clipped by 0 bases and J by 2 bases, with 8 bases between them. The CDR3 contains 14 residues. The CDR3 DNA reads as TGTGCCAGAAGCTTGGTAGTTTACAACACTGAAGCTTTCTTT. It translates to CARSLVVYNTEAFF.

The chain couples TRBV30 to TRBJ1-1; perhaps TRBD1 as D (5 bases). The CDR3 is 12 residues long. V was trimmed by 4 bases and J by 4 bases, leaving 10 bases between them. Germline loops: CDR1 GTSNPN, CDR2 SVGIG (reference sequence). The CDR3 reads CAWTVGVTEAFF. Written as DNA, the CDR3 is TGTGCCTGGACCGTAGGGGTCACTGAAGCTTTCTTT.

The sample holds one count of this clone. J is TRBJ1-3 and V is TRBV3-1 (or the pseudogene TRBV3-2); D perhaps matches TRBD1 (5 bases). The CDR3 covers 15 residues. Germline loops: CDR1 LGHDT, CDR2 YNNKEL (reference sequence). V shed 0 bases and J shed 1 base, with 7 bases lying between them. The CDR3 region is CASSQDGGSGNTIYF. For the CDR3, the DNA is TGTGCCAGCAGCCAAGACGGGGGGTCTGGAAACACCATATATTTT.

DNA for the CDR3: TGTGCCAGCAGTTTAAGTGCGGGTGGCAATCAGCCCCAGCATTTT. Encoded protein: CASSLSAGGNQPQHF. The rearrangement uses TRBV28 and TRBJ1-5; D ambiguous. This CDR3 has 15 amino acids. CDR1 is MDHEN, CDR2 SYDVKM, per germline. Between the trimmed V and J ends, which lost 2 bases and 2 bases, there was a span of 10 bases.

V usage is TRBV19 and J usage is TRBJ2-1; a weak D match, TRBD1 (6 bases). The CDR3 totals 13 residues. Trimming pared 8 bases from V and 6 bases from J, leaving 14 bases between. CDR1 is LNHDA, CDR2 SQIVND, per germline (reference sequence). The CDR3 bases are TGTGCCAGTTCAACAGGGATGGGCAATGAGCAGTTCTTC. This encodes CASSTGMGNEQFF.

This clone was observed a handful of times. The chain carries TRBV5-1 and TRBJ1-1; D is perhaps TRBD1 (5 bases). This CDR3 is built from 14 residues. Germline V lookup: CDR1 SGHRS, CDR2 YFSETQ. V lost 4 bases and J 5 bases, leaving 15 bases between the germline ends. CDR3 coding DNA: TGCGCCAGCAGCCTCACGGGGGAATTAACTGAAGCTTTCTTT. As protein: CASSLTGELTEAFF.

The chain is built from TRBV9 and TRBJ2-2, with D possibly TRBD1 on 5 matching bases. The germline V and J ends were trimmed by 1 base and 0 bases, with 10 bases remaining between them. CDR3 length: 16 amino acids. Germline CDR1 and CDR2: SGDLS and YYNGEE. This CDR3 reads CASSVRQYSNTGELFF. The CDR3 nucleotides are TGTGCCAGCAGCGTAAGACAGTACTCGAACACCGGGGAGCTGTTTTTT.

This chain connects TRBV11-2 to TRBJ2-2; no definite D call. Germline lookup yields CDR1 SGHAT and CDR2 FQNNGV. The CDR3 is 15 amino acids. V was trimmed by 5 bases and J by 6 bases, leaving 16 bases between them. The CDR3 loop reads CASSALGRYAGELFF. The CDR3 DNA reads as TGTGCCAGCAGCGCCCTTGGCAGGTATGCCGGGGAGCTGTTTTTT. The full variable domain, with the rest looked up from reference TRBV11-2 and TRBJ2-2, is EAGVAQSPRYKIIEKRQSVAFWCNPISGHATLYWYQQILGQGPKLLIQFQNNGVVDDSQLPKDRFSAERLKGVDSTLKIQPAKLEDSAVYLCASSALGRYAGELFFGEGSRLTVL.

The chain combines TRBV4-2 with TRBJ2-3, with TRBD2 matching 13 bases. V was clipped by 4 bases and J by 0 bases; unmatched bases: 16. Germline V gene data show CDR1 as LGHNA and CDR2 as YNFKEQ. The CDR3 spans 21 residues. CDR3 DNA sequence: TGTGCCAGCAGCCCCGGGACAGGGGATGGACTAGCGGGAGAGAGCACAGATACGCAGTATTTT. It codes for CASSPGTGDGLAGESTDTQYF.

This chain uses TRBV5-1 with TRBJ2-1; D remains ambiguous. Trimming removed 0 bases at V and 3 bases at J, with 10 bases between. Germline V CDR1 and CDR2: SGHRS, YFSETQ. There are 15 residues in the CDR3. CDR3 coding DNA: TGCGCCAGCAGCTTGGGGCAGGCAATCTACAATGAGCAGTTCTTC. Protein: CASSLGQAIYNEQFF.

A single count supports this clone. The chain joins TRBV28 to TRBJ1-2; TRBD1 might be the D (6 bases). CDR3 size: 15 residues. Per germline, CDR1 MDHEN and CDR2 SYDVKM. V gave up 7 bases and J gave up 0 bases, with 15 bases separating them. Written as DNA, the CDR3 is TGTGCCAGCACTGAACAGGGCCACACTAACTATGGCTACACCTTC. Translation: CASTEQGHTNYGYTF.

This clone has only one observation. The rearrangement links TRBV5-1 to TRBJ1-2, with 8 nucleotides matching TRBD1. The CDR3 contains 15 residues. V trimming: 4 bases; J trimming: 3 bases; junction bases outside the gene matches: 8. Germline V lookup: CDR1 SGHRS, CDR2 YFSETQ. The CDR3 loop reads CASSATTGAYYGYTF. The CDR3, as DNA: TGCGCCAGCAGCGCGACGACAGGGGCCTACTATGGCTACACCTTC.

The CDR3 loop is CASSYSGEPAYEQYF. The CDR3 nucleotides read TGTGCCAGCAGTTACTCAGGAGAGCCAGCCTACGAGCAGTACTTC. The chain recombines TRBV6-5 with TRBJ2-7; D unclear. Germline loops: CDR1 MNHEY, CDR2 SVGAGI. V was pared by 0 bases and J by 2 bases, with 11 bases between. The CDR3 has 15 residues.

This chain connects TRBV30 to TRBJ2-3; TRBD2 might be the D (6 bases). Per the germline V gene, CDR1 is GTSNPN and CDR2 is SVGIG (reference sequence). Trimming removed 0 bases from V and 4 bases from J, with 11 bases in between. This CDR3 contains 14 residues. CDR3 sequence reads: CAWSVGGGADTQYF. For the CDR3, the DNA is TGTGCCTGGAGTGTGGGGGGAGGCGCAGATACGCAGTATTTT.

The chain recombines TRBV6-2 or TRBV6-3 with TRBJ2-7, with no clear D. V gave up 2 bases and J gave up 7 bases, with 9 bases separating them. The length of the CDR3 is 12 residues. The germline CDR1 and CDR2 sequences are MNHEY and SVGEGT. The CDR3, as DNA: TGTGCCAGCAGTTACGGTCCGAGGGAGCAGTACTTC. Translated: CASSYGPREQYF.

V usage is TRBV6-5 and J usage is TRBJ2-5; D is unresolved. Trimming took 0 bases from V and 0 from J, leaving 8 bases between them. The CDR3 runs 15 residues. CDR1 is MNHEY, CDR2 SVGAGI, per germline. In nucleotides, the CDR3 is TGTGCCAGCAGTTACTCGTTTCGGGACCAAGAGACCCAGTACTTC. It yields the protein CASSYSFRDQETQYF.

The chain employs TRBV27 and TRBJ1-2; 8 nucleotides agree with TRBD1. Per the germline V gene, CDR1 is MNHEY and CDR2 is SMNVEV (reference sequence). The CDR3 is 13 amino acids. V was pared by 8 bases and J by 7 bases, with 9 bases of the junction left unmatched. The CDR3 loop reads CASRLTGGVGYTF. The CDR3 coding sequence is TGTGCCAGCCGACTTACAGGGGGAGTTGGCTACACCTTC.

This chain connects TRBV10-2 to TRBJ1-3; unclear D gene. V lost 6 bases and J 0 bases, leaving 21 bases between the germline ends. The CDR3 runs to 18 residues. Per the germline V gene, CDR1 is WSHSY and CDR2 is SAAADI. The CDR3 spells CASRAGKGRSNSGNTIYF. Written as DNA, the CDR3 is TGCGCCAGCAGAGCAGGAAAAGGGAGATCCAACTCTGGAAACACCATATATTTT.